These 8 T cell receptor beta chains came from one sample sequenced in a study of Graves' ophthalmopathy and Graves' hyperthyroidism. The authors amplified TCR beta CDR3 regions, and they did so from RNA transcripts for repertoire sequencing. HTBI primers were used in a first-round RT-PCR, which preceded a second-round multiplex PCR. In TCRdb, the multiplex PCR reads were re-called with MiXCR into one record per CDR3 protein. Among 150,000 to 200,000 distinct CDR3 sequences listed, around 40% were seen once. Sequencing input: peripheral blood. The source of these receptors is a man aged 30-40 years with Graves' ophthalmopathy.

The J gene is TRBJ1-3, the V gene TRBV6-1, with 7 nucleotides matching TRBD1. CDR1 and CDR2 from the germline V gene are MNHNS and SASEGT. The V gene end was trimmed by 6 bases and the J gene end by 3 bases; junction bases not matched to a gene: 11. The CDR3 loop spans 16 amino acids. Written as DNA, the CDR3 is TGTGCCAGCAGCCTCAACCGACAGGGTGGTGGAAACACCATATATTTT. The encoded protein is CASSLNRQGGGNTIYF.

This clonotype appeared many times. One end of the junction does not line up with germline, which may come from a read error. The CDR3 sequence is CASSQGLAQETQYF. The CDR3 bases are TGTGCTAGCAGCCAAGGACTAGCGCAAGAGACCCAGTACTTC. This rearrangement joins TRBV7-7 to TRBJ2-5, with 9 bases fitting TRBD2. Germline V lookup: CDR1 SSHAT, CDR2 FNYEAQ (reference sequence). CDR3 length equals 14 residues.

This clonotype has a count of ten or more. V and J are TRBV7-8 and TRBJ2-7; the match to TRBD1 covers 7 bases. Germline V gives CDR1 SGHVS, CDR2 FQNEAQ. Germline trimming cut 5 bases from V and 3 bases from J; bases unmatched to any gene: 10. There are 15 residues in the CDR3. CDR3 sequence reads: CASSPREGGHYEQYF. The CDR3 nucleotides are TGTGCCAGCAGCCCCCGGGAAGGGGGCCACTACGAGCAGTACTTC. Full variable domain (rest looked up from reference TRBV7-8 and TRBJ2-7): GAGVSQSPRYKVAKRGQDVALRCDPISGHVSLFWYQQALGQGPEFLTYFQNEAQLDKSGLPSDRFFAERPEGSVSTLKIQRTQQEDSAVYLCASSPREGGHYEQYFGPGTRLTVT.

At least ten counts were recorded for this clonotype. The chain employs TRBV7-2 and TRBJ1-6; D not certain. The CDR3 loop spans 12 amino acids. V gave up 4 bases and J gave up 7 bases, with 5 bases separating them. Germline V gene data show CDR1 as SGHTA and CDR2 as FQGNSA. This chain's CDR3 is CASSSPNSPLHF. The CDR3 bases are TGTGCCAGCAGCTCGCCCAATTCACCCCTCCACTTT.

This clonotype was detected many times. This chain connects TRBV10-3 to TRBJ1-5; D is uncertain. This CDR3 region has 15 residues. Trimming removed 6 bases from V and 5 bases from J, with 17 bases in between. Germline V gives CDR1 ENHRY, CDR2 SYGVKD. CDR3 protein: CAISDPDRMDQPQHF. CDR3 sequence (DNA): TGTGCCATCAGCGACCCGGACCGGATGGATCAGCCCCAGCATTTT.

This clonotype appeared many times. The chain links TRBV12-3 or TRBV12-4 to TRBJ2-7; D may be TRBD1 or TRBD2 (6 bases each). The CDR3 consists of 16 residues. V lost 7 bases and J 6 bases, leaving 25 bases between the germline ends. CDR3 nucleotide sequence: TGTGCCAGCACCCTCACGCCGCGGGACACGAGGGGCGAGCAGTACTTC. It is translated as CASTLTPRDTRGEQYF.

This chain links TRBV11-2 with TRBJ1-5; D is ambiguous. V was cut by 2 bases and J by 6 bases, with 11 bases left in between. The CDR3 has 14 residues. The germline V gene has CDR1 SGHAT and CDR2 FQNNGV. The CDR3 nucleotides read TGTGCCAGCAGCTTACAGCCCCAGACTCAGCCCCAGCATTTT. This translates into CASSLQPQTQPQHF.

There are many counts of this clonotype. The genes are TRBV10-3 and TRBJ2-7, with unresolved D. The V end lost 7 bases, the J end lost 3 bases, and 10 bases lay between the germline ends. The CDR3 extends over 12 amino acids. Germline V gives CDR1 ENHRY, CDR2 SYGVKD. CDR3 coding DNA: TGTGCCATCAACCTTAGCAGCTACGAGCAGTACTTC. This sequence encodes CAINLSSYEQYF.